Included here is one T cell receptor (beta chain) sequence, with context. The sample is drawn from a study of OX40 agonist ivuxolimab in advanced cancers. TCRdb keeps only in-frame clones here, not all; method: immunoSEQ multiplex PCR. The sample shows about 84,000 clones, roughly 84% of them seen only once. Germline CDR1 reads ENHRY; CDR2 reads SYGVKD. The CDR3 is 12 amino acids. Trimming pared 2 bases from V and 11 bases from J, leaving 10 bases between. The chain links TRBV10-3 to TRBJ2-1, with a weak D call TRBD1 (6 bases). The material sequenced was CD4+ or CD8+ T cells sorted from blood, taken in a trial of the OX40 agonist ivuxolimab. The origin of this receptor is an adult with an advanced solid tumor such as melanoma, head and neck, liver or kidney cancer. CDR3 nucleotides: TGTGCCATCAGTGAGCAGGGGCCCAAGCAGTTCTTC. It encodes CAISEQGPKQFF.